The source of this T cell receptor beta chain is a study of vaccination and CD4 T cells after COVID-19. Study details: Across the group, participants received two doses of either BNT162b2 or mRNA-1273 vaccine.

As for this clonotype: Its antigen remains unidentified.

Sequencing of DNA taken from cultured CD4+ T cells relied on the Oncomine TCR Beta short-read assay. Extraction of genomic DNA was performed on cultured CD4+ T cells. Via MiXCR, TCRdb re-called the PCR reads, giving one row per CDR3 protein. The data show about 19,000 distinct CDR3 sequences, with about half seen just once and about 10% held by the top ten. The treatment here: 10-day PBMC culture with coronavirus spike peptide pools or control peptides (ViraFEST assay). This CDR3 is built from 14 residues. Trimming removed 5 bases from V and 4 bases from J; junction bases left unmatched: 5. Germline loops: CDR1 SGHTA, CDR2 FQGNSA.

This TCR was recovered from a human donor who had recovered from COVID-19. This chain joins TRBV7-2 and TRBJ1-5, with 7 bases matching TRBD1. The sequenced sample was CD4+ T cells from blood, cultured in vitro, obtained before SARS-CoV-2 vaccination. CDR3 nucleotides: TGTGCCAGCAGCCCCGACAGGGCAAATCAGCCCCAGCATTTT. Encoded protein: CASSPDRANQPQHF.